This TCR beta chain was documented in a study of CD8+ T cells in alopecia areata (dated by TCRdb to the late 2010s). In terms of the full investigation: Treated patients were enrolled in an open-label pilot trial of oral tofacitinib, 5 to 10 mg twice daily, for moderate-to-severe alopecia areata. Tofacitinib was given for 6 to 18 months, followed by 6 months of follow-up off drug to assess delayed response and recurrence. The SALT score, which quantifies the percentage of affected scalp surface area, was used to measure disease severity in treated patients. High-throughput TCRbeta sequencing was used to examine T cell clonal expansion in alopecia areata in both the C3H/HeJ mouse model and human patients. Scalp tissue and sorted CD4+ and CD8+ peripheral blood T cells from patchy and totalis/universalis alopecia areata patients and from healthy controls were covered by human TCRbeta sequencing. Tofacitinib-treated patients had biopsies at baseline and at 4 and 24 weeks of treatment, with a later scalp biopsy in several patients. Scalp clonality was compared across normal scalp (n=4), patchy alopecia areata scalp (n=8), and alopecia totalis/universalis scalp (n=8). RNA came from the PAXgene miRNA kit for fixed scalp, the miRNeasy kit for PBMCs, and the RNeasy kit for mouse skin. TCRbeta CDR3 regions were amplified by immunoSEQ multiplex PCR with 35 Vbeta forward and 13 Jbeta reverse primers. Study-wide conclusions, independent of this receptor: Compared with normal scalp, lesional scalp had higher clonality and more expanded CD8+ clones, particularly in alopecia totalis/universalis, a pattern that suggests antigenic drive. Shared TCR sequences between patients were less evident than in mice, which may be partly attributable to HLA diversity in the patient population. Because the treated cohort was small and included a single nonresponder, larger studies are needed to assess links between baseline CD8+ expansion and response. With tofacitinib, both scalp clonality and the number of expanded CD8+ clones among the top 100 scalp clones went down significantly. Many expanded lesional clones persisted in scalp and blood during tofacitinib treatment, which may partly explain relapse after stopping treatment. Scalp TCR repertoire analysis is complicated because resident alphabeta T cells in normal human skin are also sequenced, whereas mouse skin is dominated by gammadelta T cells.

A note on this clone: What this receptor recognizes is not known. At one of its ends the junction is not consistent with the germline gene, which may arise from a read error.

The CDR3 has 14 amino acids, counting the end cysteine and phenylalanine. Only the CDR3 region is kept as DNA, spanning 42 bases read in frame from base 1. CDR1 and CDR2 (SGHRS, YFSETQ) derive from the germline V gene. What the time point label conveys for this sample: about 4 weeks on oral tofacitinib. This sample's treatment or condition label indicates: oral pan-JAK inhibitor, 5-10 mg twice daily. Peripheral blood and lesional scalp punch biopsies were obtained from patients with alopecia areata. PBMCs were isolated by density centrifugation and stained for CD3, CD4 and CD8, after which CD4+ and CD8+ T cells were sorted on a FACSAria. The library came from the immunoSEQ multiplex PCR assay. For TCR sequencing, RNA was extracted from every sample and reverse transcribed into cDNA to serve as template. First-strand cDNA was synthesized using SuperScript III with a 2:1 mix of oligo-dT and random hexamers. A synthetic immune receptor repertoire was used to gauge amplification bias, and whatever bias remained was removed computationally. The original methods were these. After raw reads were preprocessed to remove errors, the CDR3 was defined following IMGT conventions as running from the conserved cysteine to phenylalanine. To get clonality, Shannon entropy was normalized by log2 of the number of productive unique TCRs and the result was subtracted from 1. Whether scalp clones were CD4 or CD8 was inferred by matching scalp TCRbeta sequences against CD4 and CD8 repertoires sorted from blood. TCRdb limited this immuneACCESS table to in-frame rearrangements with V and J called. A share of clones is missing; checked studies link under half to unresolved V genes, and the rest is unexplained. The D gene and trimming were derived from the DNA, and the V and J assignments and clone size from that table. Recorded for this sample are around 200,000 clones; roughly 64% of them occurred a single time. The top ten hold roughly 4.2% of the sample.

The sequence came from a human donor with alopecia areata. Sequenced here: CD4+ T cells sorted from blood, sampled at week 4, from a patient treated with tofacitinib. The chain uses TRBV5-1 and TRBJ2-5; TRBD2 could be the D gene, as 5 bases match. Here the CDR3 is given as CASGLMEAGETQYF. DNA sequence: TGCGCCAGCGGCTTAATGGAGGCTGGGGAGACCCAGTACTTC.